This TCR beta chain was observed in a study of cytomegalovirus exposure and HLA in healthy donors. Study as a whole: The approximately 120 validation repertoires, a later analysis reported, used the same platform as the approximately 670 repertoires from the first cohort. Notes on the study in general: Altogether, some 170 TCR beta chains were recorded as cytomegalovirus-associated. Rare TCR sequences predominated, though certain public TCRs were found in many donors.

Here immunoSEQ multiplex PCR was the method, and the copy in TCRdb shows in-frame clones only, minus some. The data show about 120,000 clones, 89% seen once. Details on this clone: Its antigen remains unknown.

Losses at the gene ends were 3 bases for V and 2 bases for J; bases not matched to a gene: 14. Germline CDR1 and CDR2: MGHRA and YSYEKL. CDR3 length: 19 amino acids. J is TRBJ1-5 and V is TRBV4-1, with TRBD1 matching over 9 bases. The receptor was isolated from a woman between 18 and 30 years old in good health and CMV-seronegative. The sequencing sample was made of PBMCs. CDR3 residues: CASSQFPGQGIVRNQPQHF. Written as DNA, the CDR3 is TGCGCCAGCAGCCAGTTCCCGGGACAGGGAATCGTGCGCAATCAGCCCCAGCATTTT.